The T cell receptor (beta chain) described here comes from a study of T-cell memory formation after mild COVID-19. About the research overall: There were largely donor-specific TCR clusters. Findings and limits, study-wide: Confirmation of SARS-CoV-2 specificity was lacking for second-wave clones peaking day 37.

The CDR3 has 14 amino acids. The germline CDR1 and CDR2 sequences are SGHRS and YFSETQ. Trimming took off 6 bases at V and 0 bases at J, with 9 bases between the two ends. A word on this clonotype: Its antigen is undetermined.

With constant-segment primers, 5'RACE yielded cDNA libraries of TCR alpha and TCR beta that carried sample barcodes and UMIs. TCRdb re-derived calls from the 5' RACE reads in MiXCR, one entry per CDR3 protein. The profile shows more than 350,000 distinct CDR3 sequences, approximately 15% of them singletons. The sample taken for sequencing was PBMCs or a T cell subset sorted from them (not recorded which). The sequence was collected from a young man who had mild COVID-19 (a few samples of this study predate the infection). Cell type and time point are not known. The chain links TRBV5-1 to TRBJ2-2; D unresolved. The CDR3 nucleotides are TGCGCCAGCATCCGGCTTCCGAACACCGGGGAGCTGTTTTTT. Translating it yields CASIRLPNTGELFF.